A selection of T cell receptor beta chains follows, all from one sample in a study of CD8 T cells in ankylosing spondylitis. TCRdb itself ran the 5' RACE reads through MiXCR, one entry per CDR3 protein. The data show 130,000 or so distinct CDR3 sequences, approximately 6.8% seen once. Sequenced material: blood, either unsorted or a sorted T cell fraction (not recorded which). The receptors here all came from a male donor with ankylosing spondylitis or in good health (not recorded which). The CDR3 runs from the conserved cysteine through the conserved F or W.

v_call: TRBV15; cdr3_aa: CATSRTRDPLYGYTF
v_call: TRBV12-3/TRBV12-4; cdr3_aa: CASSLTTLETQYF
v_call: TRBV5-1; cdr3_aa: CASSLGSSGRANEQFF
v_call: TRBV2; cdr3_aa: CASRSTSGGASEQFF
v_call: TRBV5-1; cdr3_aa: CASSLSFGDYEQYF
v_call: TRBV7-2; cdr3_aa: CASSLTGTYSYEQYF
v_call: TRBV20-1; cdr3_aa: CSAGLKETQYF
v_call: TRBV7-2; cdr3_aa: CASSLVTSGRVNGELFF
v_call: TRBV20-1; cdr3_aa: CSASPGPNTEAFF
v_call: TRBV2; cdr3_aa: CARGQGRADTQYF
v_call: TRBV4-1; cdr3_aa: CASRKQGEETQYF
v_call: TRBV5-1; cdr3_aa: CASSSPAAYGYTF
v_call: TRBV7-3; cdr3_aa: CASSPLGEGPTYTQYF
v_call: TRBV20-1; cdr3_aa: CSARDRGNEKLFF
v_call: TRBV7-8; cdr3_aa: CASSLEGGVEAKNIQYF
v_call: TRBV5-1; cdr3_aa: CASSLEGVPNEQFF
v_call: TRBV6-1; cdr3_aa: CASMDGGPTDTQYF
v_call: TRBV28; cdr3_aa: CASSLKGLSEKLFF